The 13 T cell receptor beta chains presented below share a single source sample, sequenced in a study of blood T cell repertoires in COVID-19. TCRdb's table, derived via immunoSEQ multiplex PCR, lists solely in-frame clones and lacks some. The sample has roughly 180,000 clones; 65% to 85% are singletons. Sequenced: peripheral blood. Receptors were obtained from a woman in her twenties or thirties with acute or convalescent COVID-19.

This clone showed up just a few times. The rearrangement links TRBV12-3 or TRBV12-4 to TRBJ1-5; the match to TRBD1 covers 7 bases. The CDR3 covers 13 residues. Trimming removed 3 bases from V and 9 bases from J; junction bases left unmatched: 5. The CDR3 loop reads CASSLTGKAPQHF. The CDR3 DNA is TGTGCCAGCAGTTTGACAGGGAAAGCGCCCCAGCATTTT.

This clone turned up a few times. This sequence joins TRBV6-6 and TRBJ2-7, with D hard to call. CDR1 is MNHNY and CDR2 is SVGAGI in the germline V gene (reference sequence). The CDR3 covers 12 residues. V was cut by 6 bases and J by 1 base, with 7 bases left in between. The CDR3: CASSPVSYEQYF. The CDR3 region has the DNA TGTGCCAGCAGCCCCGTTTCCTACGAGCAGTACTTC.

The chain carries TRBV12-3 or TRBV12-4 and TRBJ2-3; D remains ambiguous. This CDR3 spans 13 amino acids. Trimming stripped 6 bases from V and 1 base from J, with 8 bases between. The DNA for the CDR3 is TGTGCCAGCAGCAGTTCTGGCACAGATACGCAGTATTTT. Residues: CASSSSGTDTQYF.

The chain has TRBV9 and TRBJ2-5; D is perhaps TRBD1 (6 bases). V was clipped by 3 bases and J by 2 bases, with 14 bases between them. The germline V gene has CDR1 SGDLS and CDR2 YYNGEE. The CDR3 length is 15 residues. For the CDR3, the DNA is TGTGCCAGCAGCGGAACCCTAGGGGGTCAAGAGACCCAGTACTTC. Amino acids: CASSGTLGGQETQYF.

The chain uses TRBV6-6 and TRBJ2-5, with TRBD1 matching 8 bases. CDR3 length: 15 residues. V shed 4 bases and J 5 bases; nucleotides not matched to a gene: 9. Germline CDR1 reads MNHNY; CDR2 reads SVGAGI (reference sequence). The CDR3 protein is CASSFDRGPEETQYF. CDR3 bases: TGTGCCAGCAGTTTCGACAGGGGCCCAGAGGAGACCCAGTACTTC.

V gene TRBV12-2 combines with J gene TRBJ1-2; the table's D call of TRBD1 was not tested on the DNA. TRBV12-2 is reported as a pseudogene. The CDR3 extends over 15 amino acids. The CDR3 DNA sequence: TGTGCAAGTCGCTCGTACAGGGTCCTCCCCTATGGCTACACCTTC. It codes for CASRSYRVLPYGYTF.

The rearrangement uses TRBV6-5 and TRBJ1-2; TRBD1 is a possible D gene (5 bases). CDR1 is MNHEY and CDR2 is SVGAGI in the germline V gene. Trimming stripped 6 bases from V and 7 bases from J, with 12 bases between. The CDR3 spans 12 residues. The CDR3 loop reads CASRGLFGGYTF. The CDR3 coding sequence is TGTGCCAGCAGGGGGCTCTTTGGTGGCTACACCTTC.

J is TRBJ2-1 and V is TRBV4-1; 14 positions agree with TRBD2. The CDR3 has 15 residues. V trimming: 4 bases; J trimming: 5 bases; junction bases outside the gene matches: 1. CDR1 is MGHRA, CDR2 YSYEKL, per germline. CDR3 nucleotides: TGCGCCAGCAGCCTGACTAGCGGGAGGGACAATGAGCAGTTCTTC. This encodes CASSLTSGRDNEQFF.

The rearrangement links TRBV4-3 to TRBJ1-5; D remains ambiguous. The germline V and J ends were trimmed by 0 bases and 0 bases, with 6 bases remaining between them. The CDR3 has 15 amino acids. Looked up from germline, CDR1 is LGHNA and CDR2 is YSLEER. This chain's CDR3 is CASSQDGYSNQPQHF. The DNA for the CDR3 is TGCGCCAGCAGCCAAGACGGTTATAGCAATCAGCCCCAGCATTTT.

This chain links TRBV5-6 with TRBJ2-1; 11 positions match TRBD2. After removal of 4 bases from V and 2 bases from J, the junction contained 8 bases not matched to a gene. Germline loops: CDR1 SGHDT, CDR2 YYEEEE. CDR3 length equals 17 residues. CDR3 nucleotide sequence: TGTGCCAGCAGCCCGGGGATAGCGGGAGGGACCTACAATGAGCAGTTCTTC. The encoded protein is CASSPGIAGGTYNEQFF.

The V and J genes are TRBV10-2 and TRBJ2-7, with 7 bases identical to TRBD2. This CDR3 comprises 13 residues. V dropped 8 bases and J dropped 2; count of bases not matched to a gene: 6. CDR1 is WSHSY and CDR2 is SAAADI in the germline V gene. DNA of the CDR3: TGCGCCAGCCGACTGGGGAGGGCCTACGAGCAGTACTTC. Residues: CASRLGRAYEQYF.

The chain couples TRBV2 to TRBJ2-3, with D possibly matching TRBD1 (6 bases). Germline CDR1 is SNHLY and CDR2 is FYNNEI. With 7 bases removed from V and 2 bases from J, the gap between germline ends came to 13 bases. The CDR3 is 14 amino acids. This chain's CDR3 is CASKEQGPTDTQYF. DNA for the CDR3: TGTGCCAGCAAAGAACAGGGTCCCACAGATACGCAGTATTTT.

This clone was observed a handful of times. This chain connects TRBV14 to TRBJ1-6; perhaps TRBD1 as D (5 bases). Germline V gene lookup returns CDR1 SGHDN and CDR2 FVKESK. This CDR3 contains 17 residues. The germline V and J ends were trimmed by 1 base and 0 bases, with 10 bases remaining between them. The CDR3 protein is CASSQVRGSSYNSPLHF. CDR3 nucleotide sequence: TGTGCCAGCAGCCAAGTGCGGGGGAGCTCCTATAATTCACCCCTCCACTTT.